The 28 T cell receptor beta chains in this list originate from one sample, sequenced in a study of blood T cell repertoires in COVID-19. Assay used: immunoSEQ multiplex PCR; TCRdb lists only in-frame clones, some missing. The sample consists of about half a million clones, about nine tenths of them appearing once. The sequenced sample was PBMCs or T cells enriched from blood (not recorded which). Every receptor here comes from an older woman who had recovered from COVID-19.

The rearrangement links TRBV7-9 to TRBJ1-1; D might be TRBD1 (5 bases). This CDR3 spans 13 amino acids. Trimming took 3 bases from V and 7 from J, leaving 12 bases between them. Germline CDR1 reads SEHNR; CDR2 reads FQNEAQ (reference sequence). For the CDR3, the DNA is TGTGCCAGCAGCTTTGAGCCGGGGGTTGAAGCTTTCTTT. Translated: CASSFEPGVEAFF.

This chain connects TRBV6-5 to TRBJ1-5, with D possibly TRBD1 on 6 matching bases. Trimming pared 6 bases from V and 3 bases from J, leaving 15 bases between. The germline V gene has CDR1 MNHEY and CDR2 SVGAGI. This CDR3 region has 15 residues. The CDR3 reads CASRTGQLLNQPQHF. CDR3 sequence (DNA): TGTGCCAGCAGGACCGGACAGCTCCTCAATCAGCCCCAGCATTTT.

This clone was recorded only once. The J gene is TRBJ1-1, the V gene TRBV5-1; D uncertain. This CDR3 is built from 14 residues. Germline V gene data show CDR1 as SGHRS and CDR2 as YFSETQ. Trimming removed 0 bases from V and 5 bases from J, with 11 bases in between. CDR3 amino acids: CASSLAQAGTEAFF. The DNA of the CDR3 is TGCGCCAGCAGCTTGGCCCAGGCGGGGACTGAAGCTTTCTTT.

The CDR3, as DNA: TGTGCCAGCACCACAGGGCGGGCAGATACGCAGTATTTT. Its protein product is CASTTGRADTQYF. This chain joins TRBV13 and TRBJ2-3; D is possibly TRBD1 (6 bases). CDR3 length: 13 residues. Trimming left V 7 bases short and J 4 bases short, with 12 bases between. The germline CDR1 and CDR2 sequences are PRHDT and FYEKMQ (reference sequence).

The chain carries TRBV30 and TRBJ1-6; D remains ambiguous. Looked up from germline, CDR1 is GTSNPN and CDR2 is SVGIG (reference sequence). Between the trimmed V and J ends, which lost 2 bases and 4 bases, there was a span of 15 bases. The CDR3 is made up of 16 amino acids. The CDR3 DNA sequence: TGTGCCTGGAGTTTCAACTTCATCGATTATAATTCACCCCTCCACTTT. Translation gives CAWSFNFIDYNSPLHF.

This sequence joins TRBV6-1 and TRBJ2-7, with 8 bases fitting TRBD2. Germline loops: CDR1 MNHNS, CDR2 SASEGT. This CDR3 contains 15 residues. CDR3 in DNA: TGTGCCAGCAGCGAAGCGGGGGCCCCACCCTACGAGCAGTACGTC. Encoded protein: CASSEAGAPPYEQYV.

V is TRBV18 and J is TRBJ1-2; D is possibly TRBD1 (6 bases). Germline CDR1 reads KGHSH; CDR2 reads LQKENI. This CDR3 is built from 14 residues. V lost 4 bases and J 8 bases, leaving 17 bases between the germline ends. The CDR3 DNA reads TGTGCCAGCTCACTTGACAGGTTTAACCGAGGCTACACCTTC. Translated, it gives CASSLDRFNRGYTF. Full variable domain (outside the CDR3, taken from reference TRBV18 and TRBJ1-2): NAGVMQNPRHLVRRRGQEARLRCSPMKGHSHVYWYRQLPEEGLKFMVYLQKENIIDESGMPKERFSAEFPKEGPSILRIQQVVRGDSAAYFCASSLDRFNRGYTFGSGTRLTVV.

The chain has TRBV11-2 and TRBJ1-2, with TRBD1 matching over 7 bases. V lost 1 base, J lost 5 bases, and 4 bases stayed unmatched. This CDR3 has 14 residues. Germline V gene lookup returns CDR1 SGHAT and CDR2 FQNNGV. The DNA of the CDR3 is TGTGCCAGCAGCTTAGTTGGGACAGAATATGGCTACACCTTC. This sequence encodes CASSLVGTEYGYTF.

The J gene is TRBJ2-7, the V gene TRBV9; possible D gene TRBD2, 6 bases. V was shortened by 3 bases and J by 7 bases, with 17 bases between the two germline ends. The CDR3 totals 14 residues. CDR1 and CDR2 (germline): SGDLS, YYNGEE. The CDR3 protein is CASSARDSEGEQYF. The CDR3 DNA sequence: TGTGCCAGCAGCGCCCGGGACTCCGAGGGGGAGCAGTACTTC.

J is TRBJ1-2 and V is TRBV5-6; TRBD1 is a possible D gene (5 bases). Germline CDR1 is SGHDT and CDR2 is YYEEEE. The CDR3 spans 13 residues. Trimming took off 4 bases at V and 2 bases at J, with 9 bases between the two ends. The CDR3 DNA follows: TGTGCCAGCAGCGCCGGACAAAACTATGGCTACACCTTC. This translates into CASSAGQNYGYTF.

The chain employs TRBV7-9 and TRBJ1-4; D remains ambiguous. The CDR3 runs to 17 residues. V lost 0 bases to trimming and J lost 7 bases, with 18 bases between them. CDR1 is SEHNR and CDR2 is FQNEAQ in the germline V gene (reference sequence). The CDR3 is CASSLASSRGGIEKLFF. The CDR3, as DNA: TGTGCCAGCAGCTTAGCCTCCAGCCGTGGCGGGATTGAAAAACTGTTTTTT.

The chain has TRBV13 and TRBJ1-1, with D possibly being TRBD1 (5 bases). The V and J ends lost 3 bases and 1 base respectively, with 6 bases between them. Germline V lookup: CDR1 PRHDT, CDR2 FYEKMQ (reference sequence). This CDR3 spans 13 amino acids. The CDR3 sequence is CASSFDRNTEAFF. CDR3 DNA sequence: TGTGCCAGCAGCTTCGACAGGAACACTGAAGCTTTCTTT.

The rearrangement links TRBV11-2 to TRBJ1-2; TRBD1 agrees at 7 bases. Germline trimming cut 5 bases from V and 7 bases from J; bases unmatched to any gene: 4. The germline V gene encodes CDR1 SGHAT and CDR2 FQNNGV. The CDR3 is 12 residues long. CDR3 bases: TGTGCCAGCAGCCTCGGGACAGTTGGCTACACCTTC. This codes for CASSLGTVGYTF.

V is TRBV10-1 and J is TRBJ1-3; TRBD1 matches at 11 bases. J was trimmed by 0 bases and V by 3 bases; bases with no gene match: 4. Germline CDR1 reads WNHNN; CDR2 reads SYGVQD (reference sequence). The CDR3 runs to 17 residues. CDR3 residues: CASSDGQGALSGNTIYF. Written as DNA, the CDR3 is TGCGCCAGCAGTGACGGACAGGGGGCTCTCTCTGGAAACACCATATATTTT.

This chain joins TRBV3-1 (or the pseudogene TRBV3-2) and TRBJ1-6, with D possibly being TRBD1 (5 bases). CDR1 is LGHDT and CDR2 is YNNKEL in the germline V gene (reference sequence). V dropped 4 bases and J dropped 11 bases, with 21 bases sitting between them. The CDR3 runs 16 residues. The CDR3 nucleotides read TGTGCCAGCAGCCCCCAATATAGCAGGGATGGGGCACCCCTCCACTTT. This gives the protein CASSPQYSRDGAPLHF.

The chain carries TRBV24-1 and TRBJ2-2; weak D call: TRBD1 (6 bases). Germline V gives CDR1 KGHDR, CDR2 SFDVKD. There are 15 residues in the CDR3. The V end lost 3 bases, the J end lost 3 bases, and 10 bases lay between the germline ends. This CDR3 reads CATSDRTDYTGELFF. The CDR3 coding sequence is TGTGCCACCAGTGATCGGACAGACTACACCGGGGAGCTGTTTTTT.

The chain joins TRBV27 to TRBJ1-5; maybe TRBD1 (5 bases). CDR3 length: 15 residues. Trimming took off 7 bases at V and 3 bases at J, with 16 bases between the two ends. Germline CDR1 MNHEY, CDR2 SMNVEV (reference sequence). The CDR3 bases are TGTGCCAGCAAACCCCTGGGGGGGGACAATCAGCCCCAGCATTTT. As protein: CASKPLGGDNQPQHF.

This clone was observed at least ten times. The CDR3: CASSGTGSNEQYF. CDR3 DNA sequence: TGTGCCAGCAGTGGTACCGGGTCCAACGAGCAGTACTTC. J is TRBJ2-7 and V is TRBV2, with no clear D. The CDR3 runs 13 residues. Trimming cost V 4 bases and J 5 bases, with 12 bases left between them. CDR1 is SNHLY, CDR2 FYNNEI, per germline. Complete variable domain (other parts from reference TRBV2 and TRBJ2-7): EPEVTQTPSHQVTQMGQEVILRCVPISNHLYFYWYRQILGQKVEFLVSFYNNEISEKSEIFDDQFSVERPDGSNFTLKIRSTKLEDSAMYFCASSGTGSNEQYFGPGTRLTVT.

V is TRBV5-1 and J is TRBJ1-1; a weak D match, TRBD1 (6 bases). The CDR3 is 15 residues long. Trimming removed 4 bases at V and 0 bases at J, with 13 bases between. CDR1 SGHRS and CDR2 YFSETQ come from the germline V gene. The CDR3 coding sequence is TGCGCCAGCAGCCTCACCAGGGACATGAACACTGAAGCTTTCTTT. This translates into CASSLTRDMNTEAFF.

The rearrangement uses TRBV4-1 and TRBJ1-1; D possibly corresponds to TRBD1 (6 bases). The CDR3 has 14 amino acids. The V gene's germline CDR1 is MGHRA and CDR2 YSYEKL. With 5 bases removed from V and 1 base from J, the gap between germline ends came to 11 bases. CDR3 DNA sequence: TGCGCCAGCAGCGAACAGGGTAAGAACACTGAAGCTTTCTTT. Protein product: CASSEQGKNTEAFF.

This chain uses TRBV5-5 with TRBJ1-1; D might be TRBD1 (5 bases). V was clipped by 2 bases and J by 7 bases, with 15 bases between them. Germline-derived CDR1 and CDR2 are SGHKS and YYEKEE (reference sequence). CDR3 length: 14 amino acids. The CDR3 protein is CASSLGQGRGEAFF. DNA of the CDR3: TGTGCCAGCAGCTTAGGGCAGGGTAGAGGTGAAGCTTTCTTT.

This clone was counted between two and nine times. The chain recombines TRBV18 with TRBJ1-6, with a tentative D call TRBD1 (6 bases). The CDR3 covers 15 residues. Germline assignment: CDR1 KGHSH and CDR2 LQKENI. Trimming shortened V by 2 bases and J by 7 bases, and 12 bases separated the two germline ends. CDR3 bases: TGTGCCAGCTCACCAGCCACAGGGATCAATTCACCCCTCCACTTT. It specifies CASSPATGINSPLHF.

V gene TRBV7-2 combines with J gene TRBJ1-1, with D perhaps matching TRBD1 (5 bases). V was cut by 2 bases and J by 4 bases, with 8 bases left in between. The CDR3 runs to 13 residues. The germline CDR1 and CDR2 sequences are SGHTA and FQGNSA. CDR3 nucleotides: TGTGCCAGCAGCTTAAGCAGGGTCACTGAAGCTTTCTTT. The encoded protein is CASSLSRVTEAFF.

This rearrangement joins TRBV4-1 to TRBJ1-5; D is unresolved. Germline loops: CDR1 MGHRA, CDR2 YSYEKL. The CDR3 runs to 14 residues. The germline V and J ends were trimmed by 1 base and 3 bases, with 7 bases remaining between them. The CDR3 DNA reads TGCGCCAGCAGCCAAGGCGGAAACAATCAGCCCCAGCATTTT. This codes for CASSQGGNNQPQHF.

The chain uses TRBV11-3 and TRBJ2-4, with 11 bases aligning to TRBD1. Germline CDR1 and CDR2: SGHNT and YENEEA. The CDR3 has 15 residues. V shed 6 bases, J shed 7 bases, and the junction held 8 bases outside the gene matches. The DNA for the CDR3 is TGTGCCAGCAGTCCCTCCGGGACAGGGGGGAACATTCAGTACTTC. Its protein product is CASSPSGTGGNIQYF.

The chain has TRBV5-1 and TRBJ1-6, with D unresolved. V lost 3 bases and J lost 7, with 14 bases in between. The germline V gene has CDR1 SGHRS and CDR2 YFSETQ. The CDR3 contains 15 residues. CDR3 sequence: CASSSRGGWNSPLHF. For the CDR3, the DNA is TGCGCCAGCAGCTCGCGGGGAGGTTGGAATTCACCCCTCCACTTT.

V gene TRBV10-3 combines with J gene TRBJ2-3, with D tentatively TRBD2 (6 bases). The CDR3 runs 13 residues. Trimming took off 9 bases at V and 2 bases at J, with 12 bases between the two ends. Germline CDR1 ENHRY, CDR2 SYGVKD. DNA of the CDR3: TGTGCCATTTCGGGACTCCTCACAGATACGCAGTATTTT. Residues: CAISGLLTDTQYF.

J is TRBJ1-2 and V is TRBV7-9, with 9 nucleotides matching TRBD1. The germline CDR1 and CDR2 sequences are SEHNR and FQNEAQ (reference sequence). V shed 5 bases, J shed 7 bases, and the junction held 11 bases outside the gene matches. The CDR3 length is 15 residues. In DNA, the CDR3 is TGTGCCAGCAGCGCTCAGACCGGGACAGGGTTTGGCTACACCTTC. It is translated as CASSAQTGTGFGYTF.